This T cell receptor (beta chain) derives from a study of blood T cell repertoires in COVID-19. At the level of the study: Sources were T cells, B-cell-depleted T cells, or PBMCs; the material itself was cDNA or gDNA.

Under the authors' procedure: Nucleated cell counts were estimated from reference gene primer amplification. The assay was immunoSEQ multiplex PCR, and TCRdb's table has in-frame clones only and misses some. V, J and clone size are those of that table, while D and trimming were read from the DNA. The table lists 90,000 to 140,000 clones, approximately 83% of them singletons. V lost 7 bases and J lost 7; bases outside the gene matches: 14. The germline CDR1 and CDR2 sequences are SGHRS and YFSETQ. This CDR3 spans 16 amino acids. The chain joins TRBV5-1 to TRBJ2-1, with TRBD1 matching over 10 bases. The receptor's source is a man between 45 and 60 years old with acute or convalescent COVID-19. The sequencing sample was made of peripheral blood. In DNA form, the CDR3 reads TGCGCCAGCGGATTCCCGGGACAGGGGCCAGGAAATGAGCAGTTCTTC. It codes for CASGFPGQGPGNEQFF.